This is a list of T cell receptor beta chains from one sample in a study of type 1 regulatory T cells. Antigen specificity for these receptors is unknown. TCRdb processed the reads anew with MiXCR; each CDR3 protein has one entry. The sample lists tens of thousands of distinct CDR3 sequences, around 20% seen once, with less than 10% in the top ten. The sample taken for sequencing was cultured type 1 regulatory T (Tr1) cells, either the whole culture or a sorted fraction (not recorded which). Receptor source: a human donor in good health. The CDR3 runs from the conserved cysteine through the conserved F or W. The D gene is left open where the match is weak. Rows may omit the clone size; those that give it use once, few, many or a size class.

D gene	V gene	J gene	clone size	CDR3 protein	CDR3 DNA
NA	TRBV28	TRBJ1-6	NA	CASRTQGSYNSPLHF	TGTGCCAGCAGAACCCAGGGTTCCTATAATTCACCCCTCCACTTT
NA	TRBV12-3/TRBV12-4	TRBJ2-3	NA	CASSFFSGSPTDTQYF	TGTGCCAGCAGTTTCTTTTCGGGCTCCCCCACAGATACGCAGTATTTT
TRBD1	TRBV6-6	TRBJ2-7	NA	CASSSRQGFGEQYF	TGTGCCAGCAGTTCCAGACAGGGTTTCGGCGAGCAGTACTTC
TRBD2	TRBV12-3/TRBV12-4	TRBJ2-1	many	CASSLGLAGAVEQFF	TGTGCCAGCAGTTTAGGGCTAGCGGGAGCGGTTGAGCAGTTCTTC
NA	TRBV3-1	TRBJ1-5	few	CASSQGSGSNQPQHF	TGTGCCAGCAGCCAAGGGTCGGGGAGCAATCAGCCCCAGCATTTT
NA	TRBV15	TRBJ2-7	NA	CATRKDSNTYEQYF	TGTGCCACCAGGAAGGACTCTAATACCTACGAGCAGTACTTC
NA	TRBV6-5	TRBJ1-5	few	CASSKGPVGDQHF	TGTGCCAGCAGTAAGGGTCCCGTGGGGGACCAGCATTTT
NA	TRBV5-1	TRBJ1-5	few	CASSSDGRQNQPQHF	TGCGCCAGCAGCTCGGACGGCCGCCAAAATCAGCCCCAGCATTTT
TRBD1	TRBV30	TRBJ2-5	NA	CAWSVRQGETQYF	TGTGCCTGGAGTGTACGACAGGGGGAGACCCAGTACTTC
TRBD1	TRBV12-3/TRBV12-4	TRBJ2-5	NA	CASSHRDRDETQYF	TGTGCCAGCAGTCACCGGGACAGGGATGAGACCCAGTACTTC
NA	TRBV18	TRBJ2-1	NA	CASSFQDYRRNEQFF	TGTGCCAGCTCATTCCAGGACTATCGTAGGAATGAGCAGTTCTTC
NA	TRBV20-1	TRBJ2-7	NA	CSARYAVAYEQYF	TGCAGTGCTAGATATGCAGTCGCCTACGAGCAGTACTTC
TRBD1	TRBV29-1	TRBJ2-2	few	CSATGGWNTGELFF	TGCAGCGCCACAGGGGGATGGAACACCGGGGAGCTGTTTTTT
NA	TRBV5-5	TRBJ2-5	NA	CASSISGETQYF	TGTGCCAGCAGCATCTCAGGGGAGACCCAGTACTTC
NA	TRBV20-1	TRBJ2-6	NA	CSAPQPGANVLTF	TGCAGTGCGCCTCAGCCTGGGGCCAACGTCCTGACTTTC
NA	TRBV6-5	TRBJ2-4	few	CASSYAGNKNIQYF	TGTGCCAGCAGTTATGCGGGAAACAAAAACATTCAGTACTTC
TRBD2	TRBV5-1	TRBJ2-7	once	CASSSSGIAYEQYF	TGCGCCAGCAGTTCTAGCGGGATTGCTTACGAGCAGTACTTC
TRBD1	TRBV20-1	TRBJ1-5	NA	CSARTGGGNQPQHF	TGCAGTGCGCGGACAGGGGGTGGCAATCAGCCCCAGCATTTT
NA	TRBV5-5	TRBJ1-5	few	CASSATPGADQPQHF	TGTGCCAGCAGCGCCACTCCAGGGGCGGATCAGCCCCAGCATTTT
NA	TRBV7-9	TRBJ1-1	few	CASSRSMGRLNTEAFF	TGTGCCAGCAGCCGTTCTATGGGACGGTTAAACACTGAAGCTTTCTTT
NA	TRBV20-1	TRBJ1-4	NA	CSASDATNEKLFF	TGCAGTGCTAGTGATGCAACTAATGAAAAACTGTTTTTT
NA	TRBV5-5	TRBJ2-6	few	CASRTASGANVLTF	TGTGCCAGCCGTACGGCTTCTGGGGCCAACGTCCTGACTTTC
NA	TRBV9	TRBJ1-3	NA	CASSVDPASGNTIYF	TGTGCCAGCAGCGTAGACCCAGCCTCTGGAAACACCATATATTTT
NA	TRBV20-1	TRBJ1-1	NA	CSARKGREWEAFF	TGCAGTGCTAGAAAGGGCAGGGAGTGGGAAGCTTTCTTT
NA	TRBV2	TRBJ1-4	NA	CASSDLTNEKLFF	TGTGCCAGCAGTGATTTAACTAATGAAAAACTGTTTTTT
NA	TRBV5-1	TRBJ2-1	NA	CASSRASAKNNEQFF	TGCGCCAGCAGCCGGGCTAGTGCCAAAAACAATGAGCAGTTCTTC
TRBD2	TRBV29-1	TRBJ2-5	NA	CSVRTSGETQYF	TGCAGCGTCCGGACTAGTGGAGAGACCCAGTACTTC
TRBD2	TRBV4-2	TRBJ2-7	NA	CASSLDRTSVNEQYF	TGTGCCAGCAGCTTAGATCGGACTAGCGTAAACGAGCAGTACTTC
TRBD2	TRBV12-3/TRBV12-4	TRBJ2-7	NA	CASSRGTSGRRYEQYF	TGTGCCAGCAGCCGCGGGACTAGCGGGAGGAGGTACGAGCAGTACTTC
NA	TRBV9	TRBJ1-2	few	CASSVDDGNYGYTF	TGTGCCAGCAGCGTAGATGACGGAAACTATGGCTACACCTTC
NA	TRBV5-1	TRBJ2-5	many	CASSLTGSRLETQYF	TGCGCCAGCAGCTTGACCGGATCACGGTTGGAGACCCAGTACTTC
NA	TRBV5-1	TRBJ2-2	NA	CASRDGAGELFF	TGCGCCAGCAGGGACGGAGCCGGGGAGCTGTTTTTT
NA	TRBV10-3	TRBJ2-3	few	CAISESTDTQYF	TGTGCCATCAGTGAGTCGACAGATACGCAGTATTTT
TRBD2	TRBV7-2	TRBJ2-7	NA	CASSWTSSSYEQYF	TGTGCCAGCAGCTGGACTAGCAGCTCCTACGAGCAGTACTTC
TRBD2	TRBV20-1	TRBJ2-1	few	CSALRAGGPNEQFF	TGCAGTGCCCTAAGAGCGGGAGGTCCCAATGAGCAGTTCTTC
NA	TRBV7-3	TRBJ2-2	many	CASSGHSGAGELFF	TGTGCCAGCAGCGGACATAGCGGTGCCGGGGAGCTGTTTTTT
NA	TRBV7-2	TRBJ2-7	NA	CASSLAGLWDHEQYF	TGTGCCAGCAGCTTAGCCGGACTGTGGGACCACGAGCAGTACTTC
NA	TRBV12-3/TRBV12-4	TRBJ2-7	NA	CASSLGDRSLSYEQHF	TGTGCCAGCAGCCTCGGCGACAGGAGCTTATCCTACGAGCAGCACTTC
NA	TRBV7-7	TRBJ2-5	NA	CASSSATGNQETQYF	TGTGCTAGCAGCTCCGCTACAGGGAATCAAGAGACCCAGTACTTC
NA	TRBV14	TRBJ2-2	many	CASSQDLGDLQELFF	TGTGCCAGCAGCCAAGACCTAGGGGACTTACAGGAGCTGTTTTTT